These T cell receptor beta chains were read from a single sample in a study of CXCR3-negative and CXCR3-positive naive CD8 T cells. After re-calling the 5' RACE reads, TCRdb lists one entry per CDR3 protein, DNA absent. The ten top clones account for 0.5% to 0.75%, within a sample of about 130,000 distinct CDR3 sequences. Sequencing used naive CXCR3+ CD8+ T cells from blood. These receptors all stem from a human donor in good health. Some clones in this sample may be carry-over from other donors' samples. Both conserved end residues are part of each CDR3. Each record gives: V gene, J gene, CDR3 protein.

v_gene: TRBV29-1
j_gene: TRBJ2-1
CDR3aa: CSVYAGTGGNEQFF

v_gene: TRBV12-3/TRBV12-4
j_gene: TRBJ2-3
CDR3aa: CASSLTRDMTDTQYF

v_gene: TRBV29-1
j_gene: TRBJ2-4
CDR3aa: CSVVGEWKNIQYF

v_gene: TRBV21-1
j_gene: TRBJ2-3
CDR3aa: CASSPRRLGIGADTQYF

v_gene: TRBV6-5
j_gene: TRBJ1-2
CDR3aa: CASGSSGSYGYTF

v_gene: TRBV11-2
j_gene: TRBJ1-6
CDR3aa: CASSYGTEYSPLHF

v_gene: TRBV29-1
j_gene: TRBJ1-3
CDR3aa: CSGKGGALGNTIYF

v_gene: TRBV29-1
j_gene: TRBJ2-1
CDR3aa: CSVPGEIMVNEQFF

v_gene: TRBV19
j_gene: TRBJ2-7
CDR3aa: CASSLTGESYEQYF

v_gene: TRBV12-3/TRBV12-4
j_gene: TRBJ2-3
CDR3aa: CASTREGVTDTQYF

v_gene: TRBV7-9
j_gene: TRBJ2-1
CDR3aa: CASSRTGAEYNEQFF

v_gene: TRBV9
j_gene: TRBJ2-7
CDR3aa: CASSAQIQGADEQYF

v_gene: TRBV29-1
j_gene: TRBJ1-5
CDR3aa: CSVGSGALTGANQPQHF

v_gene: TRBV6-5
j_gene: TRBJ2-1
CDR3aa: CASSPGATYNEQFF

v_gene: TRBV29-1
j_gene: TRBJ2-5
CDR3aa: CSATSARTEEETQYF

v_gene: TRBV6-5
j_gene: TRBJ1-1
CDR3aa: CASSLGQVNTEAFF